These 21 T cell receptor beta chains were sequenced from one sample in a study of blood T cell repertoires in COVID-19. Assay: immunoSEQ multiplex PCR; the TCRdb copy retains only in-frame clones and omits some. The repertoire holds 250,000 or so clones, with roughly four fifths as singletons. The sequencing sample was made of peripheral blood. The source is an older woman with acute or convalescent COVID-19.

The chain recombines TRBV19 with TRBJ2-1; D gene ambiguous. CDR3 size: 12 residues. The V and J ends lost 1 base and 11 bases respectively, with 9 bases between them. Per germline, CDR1 LNHDA and CDR2 SQIVND (reference sequence). This chain's CDR3 is CASSIGARKQFF. In DNA form, the CDR3 reads TGTGCCAGTAGTATAGGAGCGAGAAAGCAGTTCTTC.

This clone has only a few counts. The V call is TRBV6-5, the J call TRBJ1-2, with D tentatively TRBD1 (6 bases). CDR3 length: 16 amino acids. Germline assignment: CDR1 MNHEY and CDR2 SVGAGI. Trimming left V 0 bases short and J 12 bases short, with 23 bases between. As DNA, the CDR3 is TGTGCCAGCAGTTACTCAGTATCGGGGGGGCCTAAAGTAGACACCTTC. It codes for CASSYSVSGGPKVDTF.

The rearrangement links TRBV6-5 to TRBJ2-1; 7 bases match TRBD2. This CDR3 is built from 16 residues. Germline CDR1 MNHEY, CDR2 SVGAGI. V shed 3 bases, J shed 4 bases, and the junction held 9 bases outside the gene matches. In DNA form, the CDR3 reads TGTGCCAGCAGTTATTCTGTAGGACTAGGGTACAATGAGCAGTTCTTC. It codes for CASSYSVGLGYNEQFF.

The chain uses TRBV4-3 and TRBJ1-2; no firm D call. The germline V and J ends were trimmed by 6 bases and 3 bases, with 14 bases remaining between them. The CDR3 covers 14 residues. Looked up from germline, CDR1 is LGHNA and CDR2 is YSLEER. The CDR3 bases are TGCGCCAGCAGGCGTCCGGGAGCAGACTATGGCTACACCTTC. This encodes CASRRPGADYGYTF.

This rearrangement joins TRBV5-1 to TRBJ1-4; 7 bases are shared with TRBD1. The CDR3 is 14 residues long. Germline CDR1 SGHRS, CDR2 YFSETQ. Trimming removed 4 bases from V and 3 bases from J; junction bases left unmatched: 3. CDR3 in amino acids: CASSGDSANEKLFF. The CDR3 nucleotides are TGCGCCAGCAGCGGGGACAGCGCTAATGAAAAACTGTTTTTT.

The chain links TRBV9 to TRBJ1-4, with D hard to call. The CDR3 covers 14 residues. The ends were cut back, 0 bases at V and 10 bases at J, with 13 bases in the middle. Germline V lookup: CDR1 SGDLS, CDR2 YYNGEE. CDR3 DNA: TGTGCCAGCAGCGTAGAACCCGAGGTTGGAAAACTGTTTTTT. Amino acid sequence: CASSVEPEVGKLFF. The full variable domain, its missing parts supplied by reference TRBV9 and TRBJ1-4, is DSGVTQTPKHLITATGQRVTLRCSPRSGDLSVYWYQQSLDQGLQFLIQYYNGEERAKGNILERFSAQQFPDLHSELNLSSLELGDSALYFCASSVEPEVGKLFFGSGTQLSVL.

The genes are TRBV28 and TRBJ1-2; possibly TRBD1 for D (5 bases). The ends were cut back, 6 bases at V and 0 bases at J, with 11 bases in the middle. This CDR3 spans 14 amino acids. The germline V gene has CDR1 MDHEN and CDR2 SYDVKM. CDR3 protein: CASSFSTANYGYTF. DNA of the CDR3: TGTGCCAGCAGCTTTTCGACAGCTAACTATGGCTACACCTTC.

This clone was recorded once. V and J are TRBV30 and TRBJ1-5; perhaps TRBD1 as D (6 bases). Germline CDR1 and CDR2: GTSNPN and SVGIG (reference sequence). The CDR3 is made up of 12 amino acids. V was pared by 7 bases and J by 6 bases, with 13 bases between. The CDR3 here is CALDQGTQPQHF. CDR3 DNA: TGTGCCTTAGACCAGGGGACTCAGCCCCAGCATTTT. Based on the CDR3 plus reference TRBV30 and TRBJ1-5, the full variable domain is SQTIHQWPATLVQPVGSPLSLECTVEGTSNPNLYWYRQAAGRGLQLLFYSVGIGQISSEVPQNLSASRPQDRQFILSSKKLLLSDSGFYLCALDQGTQPQHFGDGTRLSIL.

The rearrangement joins TRBV28 to TRBJ1-2, with 10 bases that match TRBD1. The CDR3 loop spans 21 amino acids. Germline V gene sequence: CDR1 MDHEN, CDR2 SYDVKM. The V and J ends lost 2 bases and 2 bases, in that order; junction bases with no gene match: 20. CDR3 loop: CASSLTRTGGRRSPTNYGYTF. The CDR3, as DNA: TGTGCCAGCAGTTTAACCCGGACAGGGGGGCGGAGATCCCCGACAAACTATGGCTACACCTTC.

The V gene is TRBV9, the J gene TRBJ1-1; D is uncertain. Germline V CDR1 and CDR2: SGDLS, YYNGEE. This CDR3 comprises 14 residues. Trimming took 0 bases from V and 1 from J, leaving 7 bases between them. The CDR3 coding sequence is TGTGCCAGCAGCGTAGAGTCGGGGAACACTGAAGCTTTCTTT. It codes for CASSVESGNTEAFF.

The table lists this clone with a few counts. This chain connects TRBV27 to TRBJ2-2; the D is unclear. This CDR3 spans 12 amino acids. V was trimmed by 6 bases and J by 4 bases, leaving 6 bases between them. The germline V gene has CDR1 MNHEY and CDR2 SMNVEV (reference sequence). CDR3 nucleotides: TGTGCCAGCAGCTTCTTCACCGGGGAGCTGTTTTTT. This encodes CASSFFTGELFF.

This clone appeared once. The chain carries TRBV7-8 and TRBJ1-5; weak D call: TRBD1 (5 bases). This CDR3 is 16 amino acids long. CDR1 is SGHVS and CDR2 is FQNEAQ in the germline V gene. V was shortened by 5 bases and J by 2 bases, with 16 bases between the two germline ends. The CDR3: CASSPRGGGGNQPQHF. Written as DNA, the CDR3 is TGTGCCAGCAGCCCCCGGGGGGGTGGGGGCAATCAGCCCCAGCATTTT.

This clone came up a few times. The chain carries TRBV4-3 and TRBJ1-6; 8 bases fit TRBD1. This CDR3 contains 20 residues. The germline gives CDR1 LGHNA, CDR2 YSLEER. V shed 0 bases and J 0 bases; nucleotides not matched to a gene: 10. The CDR3 nucleotides read TGCGCCAGCAGCCAAGATACCCCGGGACAGGTTAGCTCCTATAATTCACCCCTCCACTTT. It specifies CASSQDTPGQVSSYNSPLHF.

The rearrangement uses TRBV19 and TRBJ1-2; possible D gene TRBD1, 6 bases. This CDR3 is 14 amino acids long. V was shortened by 4 bases and J by 2 bases, with 11 bases between the two germline ends. Per the germline V gene, CDR1 is LNHDA and CDR2 is SQIVND (reference sequence). CDR3 coding DNA: TGTGCCAGTAGTACCGGGGGGGCGAACTATGGCTACACCTTC. It encodes CASSTGGANYGYTF.

The chain employs TRBV2 and TRBJ1-6; 9 nucleotides match TRBD1. Looked up from germline, CDR1 is SNHLY and CDR2 is FYNNEI. The CDR3 contains 16 residues. V lost 9 bases and J lost 4; bases outside the gene matches: 10. The CDR3 DNA is TGTGCCAGGAGGGGGACAGGGACCTTGTATAATTCACCCCTCCACTTT. Amino acids: CARRGTGTLYNSPLHF.

V and J are TRBV20-1 and TRBJ2-5; tentatively, D is TRBD1 (6 bases). Germline V gives CDR1 DFQATT, CDR2 SNEGSKA (reference sequence). The CDR3 sequence is 14 residues long. Trimming took 3 bases from V and 4 from J, leaving 15 bases between them. For the CDR3, the DNA is TGCAGTGCTAGTAGAGGGGGAGATAGAGAGACCCAGTACTTC. Translating it yields CSASRGGDRETQYF.

The CDR3 spells CASTAGTVIVNQPQHF. CDR3 DNA: TGTGCCAGTACCGCCGGGACAGTTATAGTCAATCAGCCCCAGCATTTT. The chain uses TRBV19 and TRBJ1-5; TRBD1 matches at 7 bases. Trimming cost V 7 bases and J 3 bases; bases outside gene matches: 12. Germline CDR1 LNHDA, CDR2 SQIVND (reference sequence). The CDR3 consists of 16 residues. The entire variable domain, with the rest obtained from reference TRBV19 and TRBJ1-5, is as follows: DGGITQSPKYLFRKEGQNVTLSCEQNLNHDAMYWYRQDPGQGLRLIYYSQIVNDFQKGDIAEGYSVSREKKESFPLTVTSAQKNPTAFYLCASTAGTVIVNQPQHFGDGTRLSIL.

V and J are TRBV6-5 and TRBJ1-1; TRBD1 matches 7 bases. The V segment lost 7 bases and the J segment 3 bases; nucleotides outside the gene matches: 11. CDR3 length equals 15 residues. CDR1 and CDR2 (germline): MNHEY, SVGAGI. The CDR3 DNA is TGTGCCAGCACCAGACGTGGACAGGCGGACACTGAAGCTTTCTTT. This codes for CASTRRGQADTEAFF.

V is TRBV5-4 and J is TRBJ1-1, with D possibly matching TRBD1 (6 bases). CDR3 length: 14 amino acids. The germline gives CDR1 SGHNT, CDR2 YYREEE (reference sequence). V was clipped by 3 bases and J by 3 bases, with 12 bases between them. Here the CDR3 reads CASSSWGPYTEAFF. CDR3 bases: TGTGCCAGCAGCTCGTGGGGGCCCTACACTGAAGCTTTCTTT. The entire variable domain, with the rest obtained from reference TRBV5-4 and TRBJ1-1, is as follows: ETGVTQSPTHLIKTRGQQVTLRCSSQSGHNTVSWYQQALGQGPQFIFQYYREEENGRGNFPPRFSGLQFPNYSSELNVNALELDDSALYLCASSSWGPYTEAFFGQGTRLTVV.

The rearrangement uses TRBV5-4 and TRBJ1-5; TRBD1 matches at 10 bases. In germline, CDR1 is SGHNT, CDR2 YYREEE (reference sequence). V lost 4 bases to trimming and J lost 7 bases; unmatched junction nucleotides: 5. This CDR3 contains 14 residues. CDR3 bases: TGTGCCAGCAGCCCCGGGACAGGGGAGCAGCCCCAGCATTTT. It is translated as CASSPGTGEQPQHF.

CDR3 in amino acids: CASSYRTTRRTNEKLFF. In nucleotides, the CDR3 is TGTGCCAGCAGTTACCGGACTACCAGGAGAACTAATGAAAAACTGTTTTTT. This chain joins TRBV6-2 or TRBV6-3 and TRBJ1-4; D unresolved. Germline assignment: CDR1 MNHEY and CDR2 SVGEGT. This CDR3 comprises 17 residues. V was pared by 2 bases and J by 1 base, with 14 bases between.